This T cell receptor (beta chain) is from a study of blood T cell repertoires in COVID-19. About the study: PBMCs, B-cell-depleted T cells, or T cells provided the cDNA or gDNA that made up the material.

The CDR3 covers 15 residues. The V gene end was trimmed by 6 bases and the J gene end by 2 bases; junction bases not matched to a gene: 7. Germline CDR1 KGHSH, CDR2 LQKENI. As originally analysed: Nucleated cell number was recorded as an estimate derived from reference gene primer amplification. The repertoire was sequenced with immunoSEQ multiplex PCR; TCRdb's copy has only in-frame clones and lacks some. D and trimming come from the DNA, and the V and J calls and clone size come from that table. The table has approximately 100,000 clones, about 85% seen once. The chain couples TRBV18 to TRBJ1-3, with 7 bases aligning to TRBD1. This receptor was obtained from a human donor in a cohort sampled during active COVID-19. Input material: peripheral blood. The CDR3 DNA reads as TGTGCCAGCTCCAGCTTTACAGGGGCTGGAAACACCATATATTTT. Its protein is CASSSFTGAGNTIYF.